One sample yielded the 27 T cell receptor beta chains listed below, sequenced in a study of blood T cell repertoires in COVID-19. Generated by immunoSEQ multiplex PCR, the TCRdb table keeps only in-frame clones and is missing some. The sample yields about 33,000 clones, around 85% seen once. Specimen: peripheral blood. The receptor source for this set is a man in his fifties or sixties with active COVID-19.

The V call is TRBV9, the J call TRBJ2-1; 9 bases match TRBD2. CDR3 length equals 15 residues. Unmatched junction bases numbered 3, after V lost 0 bases and J lost 5 bases. CDR1 and CDR2 (germline): SGDLS, YYNGEE. CDR3 residues: CASSVGGRGDNEQFF. CDR3 in DNA: TGTGCCAGCAGCGTAGGCGGGAGGGGTGACAATGAGCAGTTCTTC.

The rearrangement uses TRBV27 and TRBJ2-5; TRBD2 matches 13 bases. Losses at the gene ends were 6 bases for V and 1 base for J; bases not matched to a gene: 11. The CDR3 has 18 amino acids. Germline V gives CDR1 MNHEY, CDR2 SMNVEV (reference sequence). CDR3 DNA sequence: TGTGCCAGCAGGAGATGGACTAGCGGGAGCTCGGGCCAAGAGACCCAGTACTTC. This sequence encodes CASRRWTSGSSGQETQYF.

J is TRBJ1-2 and V is TRBV19; no clear D. The CDR3 sequence is 14 residues long. V was clipped by 5 bases and J by 0 bases, with 10 bases between them. Germline V gives CDR1 LNHDA, CDR2 SQIVND (reference sequence). CDR3 sequence reads: CASSSQATNYGYTF. In DNA form, the CDR3 reads TGTGCCAGTAGTTCCCAGGCCACTAACTATGGCTACACCTTC.

The chain has TRBV12-3 or TRBV12-4 and TRBJ1-5; D gene unclear. The V and J ends lost 4 bases and 4 bases respectively, with 8 bases between them. The CDR3 length is 13 residues. The CDR3 loop is CASSSGTNQPQHF. CDR3 in DNA: TGTGCCAGCAGTTCCGGTACGAATCAGCCCCAGCATTTT.

The chain links TRBV9 to TRBJ2-1; 10 bases match TRBD2. CDR3 length equals 16 residues. Trimming removed 1 base from V and 9 bases from J; junction bases left unmatched: 10. CDR1 is SGDLS and CDR2 is YYNGEE in the germline V gene. The CDR3 protein is CASSVPASGSMGEQFF. The CDR3 nucleotides are TGTGCCAGCAGCGTACCGGCTAGCGGGAGCATGGGTGAGCAGTTCTTC.

The chain joins TRBV18 to TRBJ2-1; D perhaps matches TRBD2 (7 bases). This CDR3 has 12 amino acids. CDR1 and CDR2 (germline): KGHSH, LQKENI. The V and J ends lost 8 bases and 9 bases respectively, with 14 bases between them. The CDR3 loop is CASKAGALEQFF. CDR3 DNA sequence: TGTGCCAGCAAGGCGGGGGCCCTTGAGCAGTTCTTC.

The chain has TRBV5-4 and TRBJ2-5; possibly TRBD1 for D (5 bases). This CDR3 comprises 15 residues. Deletions cut 4 bases from V and 1 base from J, with 14 bases between. Germline values: CDR1 SGHNT, CDR2 YYREEE (reference sequence). CDR3 in DNA: TGTGCCAGCAGCCCCTCTAGACAGCTCCAAGAGACCCAGTACTTC. Its translation is CASSPSRQLQETQYF.

This clone was seen just once. This chain joins TRBV7-8 and TRBJ1-2; TRBD1 agrees at 8 bases. The CDR3 totals 14 residues. The ends lost 5 bases at V and 2 bases at J; junction bases unmatched: 4. Looked up from germline, CDR1 is SGHVS and CDR2 is FQNEAQ. DNA of the CDR3: TGTGCCAGCAGCCCCCGGACAGGGAACTATGGCTACACCTTC. Translating gives CASSPRTGNYGYTF.

CDR3 amino acids: CASSTLAGGPYNEQFF. In nucleotides, the CDR3 is TGTGCCAGCAGTACCCTAGCGGGAGGGCCGTACAATGAGCAGTTCTTC. This chain uses TRBV27 with TRBJ2-1; TRBD2 matches 12 bases. V trimming: 5 bases; J trimming: 4 bases; junction bases outside the gene matches: 6. The CDR3 loop spans 16 amino acids. Germline-derived CDR1 and CDR2 are MNHEY and SMNVEV (reference sequence).

V gene TRBV3-1 (or the pseudogene TRBV3-2) combines with J gene TRBJ1-6; the D gene is possibly TRBD1 (6 bases). The V end was cut by 1 base, the J end by 2 bases, with 9 bases between. There are 16 residues in the CDR3. The germline CDR1 and CDR2 sequences are LGHDT and YNNKEL (reference sequence). CDR3 sequence: CASSQVAGAYNSPLHF. In nucleotides, the CDR3 is TGTGCCAGCAGCCAAGTGGCAGGGGCCTATAATTCACCCCTCCACTTT.

The chain is built from TRBV9 and TRBJ2-3; 7 bases agree with TRBD2. CDR1 SGDLS and CDR2 YYNGEE come from the germline V gene. The CDR3 covers 15 residues. J gave up 3 bases and V 3 bases, and 7 bases lay outside the gene matches. CDR3 DNA sequence: TGTGCCAGCAGCGCTAATCAGGGAGGGACAGATACGCAGTATTTT. Translating it yields CASSANQGGTDTQYF.

The chain carries TRBV19 and TRBJ2-2; possible D gene TRBD2, 5 bases. CDR1 and CDR2 from the germline V gene are LNHDA and SQIVND (reference sequence). The CDR3 loop spans 13 amino acids. V was shortened by 11 bases and J by 2 bases, with 12 bases between the two germline ends. CDR3 sequence: CAARTFNTGELFF. In DNA, the CDR3 is TGTGCCGCAAGGACTTTCAACACCGGGGAGCTGTTTTTT.

This chain joins TRBV27 and TRBJ2-1; D possibly corresponds to TRBD2 (6 bases). The CDR3 spans 16 residues. Trimming cost V 5 bases and J 9 bases, with 23 bases left between them. The germline CDR1 and CDR2 sequences are MNHEY and SMNVEV (reference sequence). CDR3 nucleotide sequence: TGTGCCAGCAGTCAGCTCTCCTGGGACTCCCTCCCTGAGCAGTTCTTC. As protein: CASSQLSWDSLPEQFF.

The J gene is TRBJ2-1, the V gene TRBV27; 13 positions match TRBD2. The ends lost 7 bases at V and 8 bases at J; junction bases unmatched: 5. CDR1 and CDR2 from the germline V gene are MNHEY and SMNVEV (reference sequence). This CDR3 contains 14 residues. CDR3 in DNA: TGTGCCAGCAAGACTAGCGGGAGGAAAGATGAGCAGTTCTTC. Translation: CASKTSGRKDEQFF.

The chain combines TRBV6-5 with TRBJ2-7; 8 bases are shared with TRBD2. Germline CDR1 MNHEY, CDR2 SVGAGI. Germline trimming cut 8 bases from V and 3 bases from J; bases unmatched to any gene: 6. This CDR3 has 13 amino acids. The CDR3 DNA reads as TGTGCCAGCTCCGGGACTAGGGACTACGAGCAGTACTTC. Its translation is CASSGTRDYEQYF.

The chain recombines TRBV10-3 with TRBJ2-1, with 7 bases that match TRBD2. The J segment lost 2 bases and the V segment lost 7 bases, leaving 8 bases of the junction unmatched. This CDR3 has 15 residues. Per the germline V gene, CDR1 is ENHRY and CDR2 is SYGVKD. This chain's CDR3 is CAIKGSSGAYNEQFF. The CDR3 DNA reads as TGTGCCATCAAAGGCTCTAGCGGAGCCTACAATGAGCAGTTCTTC.

This clone has a handful of counts. The chain recombines TRBV19 with TRBJ1-1; 9 nucleotides line up with TRBD1. CDR1 is LNHDA, CDR2 SQIVND, per germline (reference sequence). J gave up 4 bases and V 6 bases, and 6 bases lay outside the gene matches. The CDR3 is 14 residues long. In DNA, the CDR3 is TGTGCCAGTAGGACGACAGGGGGAGGCACTGAAGCTTTCTTT. This translates into CASRTTGGGTEAFF.

The chain links TRBV2 to TRBJ2-1; perhaps TRBD2 as D (5 bases). The CDR3 contains 11 residues. Germline V CDR1 and CDR2: SNHLY, FYNNEI. V lost 5 bases and J lost 9, with 8 bases in between. The CDR3 DNA reads TGTGCCAGCAGTACTAGGGTTGAGCAGTTCTTC. The encoded protein is CASSTRVEQFF.

The rearrangement joins TRBV2 to TRBJ2-3; unclear D gene. The V and J ends lost 6 bases and 5 bases respectively, with 18 bases between them. The CDR3 is 15 amino acids. Germline V gives CDR1 SNHLY, CDR2 FYNNEI. CDR3 coding DNA: TGTGCCAGCAGCCTATCGGCCGCTAGTGGAGATACGCAGTATTTT. Translation: CASSLSAASGDTQYF.

V is TRBV27 and J is TRBJ1-5; 7 bases match TRBD1. Losses at the gene ends were 2 bases for V and 6 bases for J; bases not matched to a gene: 10. This CDR3 spans 16 amino acids. The V gene's germline CDR1 is MNHEY and CDR2 SMNVEV (reference sequence). CDR3: CASSLGIKGGTQPQHF. CDR3 DNA sequence: TGTGCCAGCAGTTTAGGGATAAAAGGGGGCACTCAGCCCCAGCATTTT.

The chain carries TRBV5-6 and TRBJ2-7; 8 positions agree with TRBD2. CDR3 length: 14 amino acids. Germline values: CDR1 SGHDT, CDR2 YYEEEE. Trimming at V came to 4 bases and at J to 2 bases, leaving 5 bases not matched to a gene. The CDR3 protein is CASSPGLGTYEQYF. CDR3 bases: TGTGCCAGCAGCCCGGGACTAGGGACCTACGAGCAGTACTTC.

This clone was seen a single time. The rearrangement joins TRBV5-4 to TRBJ2-1; TRBD2 agrees at 10 bases. V lost 0 bases to trimming and J lost 9 bases; unmatched junction nucleotides: 3. The CDR3 totals 14 residues. Looked up from germline, CDR1 is SGHNT and CDR2 is YYREEE (reference sequence). The chain's CDR3 is CASSLALAGAEQFF. CDR3 DNA sequence: TGTGCCAGCAGCTTGGCGCTAGCGGGAGCTGAGCAGTTCTTC.

The chain carries TRBV9 and TRBJ2-7; TRBD1 is a possible D gene (6 bases). Trimming left V 0 bases short and J 7 bases short, with 17 bases between. Per the germline V gene, CDR1 is SGDLS and CDR2 is YYNGEE. The CDR3 length is 15 residues. This chain's CDR3 is CASSVAQGPNREQYF. CDR3 DNA sequence: TGTGCCAGCAGCGTAGCTCAGGGGCCCAATAGGGAGCAGTACTTC.

The chain combines TRBV24-1 with TRBJ2-1, with D perhaps TRBD2 (5 bases). The V gene lost 9 bases and the J gene lost 5 bases, with 19 bases spanning the gap. There are 15 residues in the CDR3. Germline values: CDR1 KGHDR, CDR2 SFDVKD. The CDR3 coding sequence is TGTGCCACCTCGAACTCACTAGGTTTGGACAATGAGCAGTTCTTC. Amino acids: CATSNSLGLDNEQFF.

The gene calls are TRBV6-5 and TRBJ2-7; D not certain. Trimming took 4 bases from V and 2 from J, leaving 6 bases between them. The CDR3 sequence is 12 residues long. Germline lookup yields CDR1 MNHEY and CDR2 SVGAGI. The CDR3 bases are TGTGCCAGCAGTTCCCTAGCCTACGAGCAGTACTTC. This translates into CASSSLAYEQYF.

The V call is TRBV28, the J call TRBJ1-2; 7 bases map to TRBD1. V was pared by 6 bases and J by 4 bases, with 11 bases of the junction left unmatched. Looked up from germline, CDR1 is MDHEN and CDR2 is SYDVKM. The length of the CDR3 is 15 residues. The CDR3 nucleotides read TGTGCCAGCAGCCTACAGAGGGGGCAAGGCTATGGCTACACCTTC. This translates into CASSLQRGQGYGYTF.

The chain couples TRBV7-2 to TRBJ2-1, with D possibly matching TRBD2 (5 bases). V lost 3 bases, J lost 7 bases, and 10 bases lay in between. CDR3 size: 13 residues. Germline V gene data show CDR1 as SGHTA and CDR2 as FQGNSA. Here the CDR3 reads CASSFPRENEQFF. In nucleotides, the CDR3 is TGTGCCAGCAGCTTCCCGAGGGAGAATGAGCAGTTCTTC.